This T cell receptor beta chain was documented in a study of blood T cell repertoires in COVID-19. Across the study: T cells, B-cell-depleted T cells, or PBMCs provided the cDNA or gDNA that served as material.

The participants were between about 18 and 90 years old and came from 24 US areas. Donors were grouped by their self-reported clinical history. Up to 2 weeks before entering the study, exposed participants had met a COVID-19 case. Data came from immunoSEQ multiplex PCR; TCRdb stores just in-frame clones and leaves some out. Among fewer than 350,000 clones listed, about 91% were seen once. In germline, CDR1 is LNHDA, CDR2 SQIVND (reference sequence). J was trimmed by 3 bases and V by 6 bases; bases with no gene match: 2. CDR3 length equals 13 residues. This clonotype was obtained from a man aged 40-49 years who had been exposed to COVID-19. The sample taken for sequencing was PBMCs or T cells enriched from blood (not recorded which). This chain connects TRBV19 to TRBJ2-7, with TRBD2 identical over 10 bases. This chain's CDR3 is CASRGTSDYEQYF. As DNA, the CDR3 is TGTGCCAGTAGAGGGACTAGCGACTACGAGCAGTACTTC.